The TCR beta chain under discussion was sequenced for a study of cytomegalovirus exposure and HLA in healthy donors. Study details: Earlier findings included 90 million to 120 million unique TCR beta sequences obtained from 150 million to 200 million T cells.

Germline V gene data show CDR1 as SGHNT and CDR2 as YYREEE (reference sequence). The V gene lost 0 bases and the J gene lost 5 bases, with 18 bases spanning the gap. The CDR3 sequence is 16 residues long. As concerns this clone: Its specificity is not known.

General study points: The study listed roughly 150 cytomegalovirus-associated TCR beta chains. When a later analysis compared HLA-associated TCR beta chains with equally common others, the HLA-associated chains turned out to be more clonally expanded and to have lower generation probabilities. A later analysis reportedly found fewer N-insertions in an Asian-associated ancestry cluster than the approximately 670-donor mean.

The PCR used 60 Vbeta and 13 Jbeta primers. This table comes from immunoSEQ multiplex PCR, and its TCRdb copy is limited to in-frame clones, with some not included. The listing contains about 130,000 clones. This sequence was found in a woman aged 40 to 55 in good health and CMV-seropositive. The chain joins TRBV5-4 to TRBJ2-7; possible D gene TRBD1, 6 bases. The sample consisted of PBMCs. CDR3 region: CASSLAQGWLVNEQYF. The DNA for the CDR3 is TGTGCCAGCAGCTTGGCCCAGGGGTGGCTAGTGAACGAGCAGTACTTC. Full variable domain (remainder filled in from reference TRBV5-4 and TRBJ2-7): ETGVTQSPTHLIKTRGQQVTLRCSSQSGHNTVSWYQQALGQGPQFIFQYYREEENGRGNFPPRFSGLQFPNYSSELNVNALELDDSALYLCASSLAQGWLVNEQYFGPGTRLTVT.